This T cell receptor (beta chain) was identified during a study of cytomegalovirus exposure and HLA in healthy donors. Notes on the study in general: Researchers reported that a few CMV-associated chains were confirmed in vitro as CMV antigen-specific. In a later analysis, compared with equally common non-associated chains, HLA-associated beta chains were more expanded. TCR beta sequences numbering over 15,000 were associated with HLA alleles at 0.05 false discovery rate in a later analysis.

Trimming removed 5 bases at V and 3 bases at J, with 8 bases between. There are 12 residues in the CDR3. Germline assignment: CDR1 MNHEY and CDR2 SMNVEV (reference sequence). With regard to this clone: Antigen specificity is unknown.

A multiplex PCR was run with 60 Vbeta primers and 13 Jbeta primers. Profiled with immunoSEQ multiplex PCR; TCRdb holds only in-frame clones, not every one. The table includes 140,000 or so clones, 80% to 85% detected once. Sequencing was performed on PBMCs. The rearrangement links TRBV27 to TRBJ2-7, with a possible D match to TRBD1 (5 bases). This clonotype was sampled from a woman in her thirties in good health and CMV-seronegative. CDR3: CASSPQGYEQYF. The CDR3 DNA reads TGTGCCAGCAGTCCCCAGGGCTACGAGCAGTACTTC.